This T cell receptor (beta chain) was captured in a study of response to subunit inactivated influenza vaccine. Findings of the study overall: After each seasonal influenza vaccination, few new T cells are recruited, the authors suggested.

MiXCR, applied by TCRdb to the RT-PCR reads, yields one record per CDR3 protein. Among 550,000 to 600,000 distinct CDR3 sequences listed, around 11% were seen once. To note about this clonotype: The target antigen is unknown.

Germline V gives CDR1 SGHRS, CDR2 YFSETQ. V was pared by 6 bases and J by 5 bases, with 11 bases between. CDR3 length: 13 residues. V gene TRBV5-1 combines with J gene TRBJ1-4; possibly TRBD1 for D (5 bases). Sequencing used PBMCs from blood, obtained on the day of vaccination. The receptor's source is a man in his fifties who received an inactivated influenza vaccine. The CDR3 DNA reads TGCGCCAGCACTCCAGGGCCCAATGAAAAACTGTTTTTT. This sequence encodes CASTPGPNEKLFF. Full variable domain (outside the CDR3, taken from reference TRBV5-1 and TRBJ1-4): KAGVTQTPRYLIKTRGQQVTLSCSPISGHRSVSWYQQTPGQGLQFLFEYFSETQRNKGNFPGRFSGRQFSNSRSEMNVSTLELGDSALYLCASTPGPNEKLFFGSGTQLSVL.